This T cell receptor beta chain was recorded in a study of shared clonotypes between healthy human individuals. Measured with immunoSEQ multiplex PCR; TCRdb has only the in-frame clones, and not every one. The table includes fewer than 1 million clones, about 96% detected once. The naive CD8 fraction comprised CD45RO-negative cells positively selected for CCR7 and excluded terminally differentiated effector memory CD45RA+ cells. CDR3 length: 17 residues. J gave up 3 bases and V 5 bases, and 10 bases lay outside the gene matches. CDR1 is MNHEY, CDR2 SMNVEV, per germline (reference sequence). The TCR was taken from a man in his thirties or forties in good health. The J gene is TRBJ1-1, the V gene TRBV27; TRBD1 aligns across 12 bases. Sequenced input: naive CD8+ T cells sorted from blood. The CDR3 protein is CASSTLGTGGTDTEAFF. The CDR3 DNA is TGTGCCAGCAGTACCCTGGGGACAGGGGGCACTGACACTGAAGCTTTCTTT.